Below are 25 T cell receptor beta chains sequenced from a single sample in a study of vaccination effects on CD4 cells after COVID-19. The method was immunoSEQ multiplex PCR; TCRdb's version includes in-frame clones alone and lacks a portion of them. The sample includes around 30,000 clones, less than 80% seen only once; the top ten take about 8.7%. What these receptors recognize is not known. Expansion with viral peptide pools was applied to antigen-specific CD4+ T cells by the ViraFEST assay prior to sequencing. Culture lasted 10 days before CD4+ T cell isolation. Participants were given two doses of BNT162b2 or mRNA-1273 vaccine. Sequences were derived from CD4+ T cells from PBMCs cultured with SARS-CoV-2 spike peptides, sampled after COVID-19 vaccination. The receptors derive from a human donor who received a COVID-19 vaccine.

The chain joins TRBV27 to TRBJ2-7; possibly TRBD1 or TRBD2 for D (5 bases each). The V gene lost 6 bases and the J gene lost 2 bases, with 20 bases spanning the gap. Germline assignment: CDR1 MNHEY and CDR2 SMNVEV (reference sequence). The CDR3 runs to 16 residues. CDR3 sequence (DNA): TGTGCCAGCAGACCATGGGGCGGAGGTTTGACCTACGAGCAGTACTTC. Amino acids: CASRPWGGGLTYEQYF.

The chain combines TRBV27 with TRBJ2-3; no firm D call. Germline V gene lookup returns CDR1 MNHEY and CDR2 SMNVEV (reference sequence). This CDR3 is built from 14 residues. V gave up 6 bases and J gave up 2 bases, with 12 bases separating them. For the CDR3, the DNA is TGTGCCAGCAGGTCGACGGCTACCACAGATACGCAGTATTTT. Protein sequence: CASRSTATTDTQYF.

CDR3 protein: CASSQVGSGILFPYEQYF. The CDR3 DNA reads TGTGCCAGCAGCCAAGTTGGTAGCGGAATCCTTTTTCCCTACGAGCAGTACTTC. The chain combines TRBV3-1 (or the pseudogene TRBV3-2) with TRBJ2-7; weak D call: TRBD2 (6 bases). There are 18 residues in the CDR3. V lost 1 base and J lost 2, with 21 bases in between. Germline loops: CDR1 LGHDT, CDR2 YNNKEL (reference sequence).

This clone was picked up a small number of times. V gene TRBV10-1 combines with J gene TRBJ1-2; D is uncertain. Germline V gives CDR1 WNHNN, CDR2 SYGVQD (reference sequence). Trimming removed 3 bases at V and 3 bases at J, with 8 bases between. CDR3 length: 13 amino acids. The DNA of the CDR3 is TGCGCCAGCAGTGAAGGATTCGACTATGGCTACACCTTC. This sequence encodes CASSEGFDYGYTF.

The J gene is TRBJ2-7, the V gene TRBV19, with D possibly TRBD2 on 5 matching bases. The germline CDR1 and CDR2 sequences are LNHDA and SQIVND (reference sequence). This CDR3 spans 16 amino acids. The germline V and J ends were trimmed by 4 bases and 0 bases, with 16 bases remaining between them. The CDR3 loop is CASSTTPGVSSYEQYF. As DNA, the CDR3 is TGTGCCAGTAGTACAACCCCCGGGGTGAGCTCCTACGAGCAGTACTTC.

This clone was seen only a few times. The chain is built from TRBV5-1 and TRBJ2-3; TRBD2 matches at 7 bases. J gave up 1 base and V 2 bases, and 7 bases lay outside the gene matches. Germline V gene lookup returns CDR1 SGHRS and CDR2 YFSETQ. The CDR3 spans 16 residues. CDR3 DNA sequence: TGCGCCAGCAGCTTCGAGGCTAGCGGAGGCACAGATACGCAGTATTTT. This codes for CASSFEASGGTDTQYF.

The chain recombines TRBV5-4 with TRBJ2-5; 11 bases line up with TRBD2. Trimming took 0 bases from V and 3 from J; bases not matched to a gene: 4. CDR3 length: 16 residues. Looked up from germline, CDR1 is SGHNT and CDR2 is YYREEE (reference sequence). CDR3 bases: TGTGCCAGCAGCTTGGGACTACTAGCGGGGGAAGAGACCCAGTACTTC. It yields the protein CASSLGLLAGEETQYF.

This chain uses TRBV3-1 (or the pseudogene TRBV3-2) with TRBJ2-5, with D perhaps matching TRBD2 (5 bases). Trimming removed 0 bases from V and 9 bases from J, with 17 bases in between. CDR1 is LGHDT and CDR2 is YNNKEL in the germline V gene (reference sequence). The CDR3 runs 15 residues. The CDR3 bases are TGTGCCAGCAGCCAAGACCCTCCCAGTGTCGGGGCCCAGTACTTC. This translates into CASSQDPPSVGAQYF.

V gene TRBV3-1 (or the pseudogene TRBV3-2) combines with J gene TRBJ2-7; D might be TRBD1 (5 bases). This CDR3 comprises 14 residues. Trimming removed 4 bases at V and 5 bases at J, with 15 bases between. In germline, CDR1 is LGHDT, CDR2 YNNKEL (reference sequence). The DNA for the CDR3 is TGTGCCAGCAGCCCCCATCGACAGCCCCACGAGCAGTACTTC. This gives the protein CASSPHRQPHEQYF.

The chain joins TRBV5-1 to TRBJ2-1, with D uncertain. Trimming pared 0 bases from V and 0 bases from J, leaving 10 bases between. The CDR3 has 16 amino acids. Looked up from germline, CDR1 is SGHRS and CDR2 is YFSETQ. The CDR3 DNA is TGCGCCAGCAGCTTGGACCCCTCGAGCTCCTACAATGAGCAGTTCTTC. This sequence encodes CASSLDPSSSYNEQFF.

This chain links TRBV30 with TRBJ2-2; 10 nucleotides align to TRBD1. With 4 bases clipped from V and 4 bases from J, the junction kept 9 bases outside the gene matches. Germline V CDR1 and CDR2: GTSNPN, SVGIG (reference sequence). CDR3 length equals 16 residues. The CDR3 region has the DNA TGTGCCTGGACTCCCCCCGGGACAGGGGTCACCGGGGAGCTGTTTTTT. It encodes CAWTPPGTGVTGELFF.

The V gene is TRBV6-5, the J gene TRBJ2-7, with 10 bases lining up with TRBD2. Trimming cost V 0 bases and J 2 bases; bases outside gene matches: 4. CDR3 length: 16 amino acids. CDR1 and CDR2 from the germline V gene are MNHEY and SVGAGI. In DNA, the CDR3 is TGTGCCAGCAGTTACTCACTAGCGGGATTTACCTACGAGCAGTACTTC. Translated, it gives CASSYSLAGFTYEQYF.

The chain couples TRBV2 to TRBJ2-7; 7 positions agree with TRBD1. With 5 bases clipped from V and 6 bases from J, the junction kept 7 bases outside the gene matches. The germline V gene has CDR1 SNHLY and CDR2 FYNNEI. The CDR3 spans 13 residues. CDR3 residues: CASSYLTGAEQYF. The CDR3, as DNA: TGTGCCAGCAGTTACCTAACAGGGGCCGAGCAGTACTTC.

The chain is built from TRBV5-1 and TRBJ2-3; TRBD2 agrees at 10 bases. CDR3 length: 18 residues. The germline CDR1 and CDR2 sequences are SGHRS and YFSETQ. J lost 4 bases, V lost 0 bases, and 11 bases had no gene match. The CDR3 nucleotides are TGCGCCAGCAGCTTGGTGCCTAGCGGGAGCCCCGGCGCAGATACGCAGTATTTT. This sequence encodes CASSLVPSGSPGADTQYF.

This sequence joins TRBV5-1 and TRBJ2-1, with 11 bases lining up with TRBD1. This CDR3 spans 15 amino acids. CDR1 is SGHRS, CDR2 YFSETQ, per germline. The junction had 7 bases not matched to a gene; V was cut back by 3 bases and J by 8 bases. The CDR3 nucleotides are TGCGCCAGCAGCTCAGGACAGGGGGCGGTCGATGAGCAGTTCTTC. Protein: CASSSGQGAVDEQFF.

The rearrangement links TRBV2 to TRBJ2-4; the D is unclear. Germline CDR1 SNHLY, CDR2 FYNNEI. The CDR3 totals 16 residues. V was shortened by 4 bases and J by 7 bases, with 20 bases between the two germline ends. CDR3 nucleotide sequence: TGTGCCAGCAGTGTAAGTGAGGTCGGGCAATACAACATTCAGTACTTC. Protein sequence: CASSVSEVGQYNIQYF.

The J gene is TRBJ1-6, the V gene TRBV3-1 (or the pseudogene TRBV3-2); a possible D gene is TRBD1 (6 bases). This CDR3 has 15 amino acids. The germline V and J ends were trimmed by 10 bases and 6 bases, with 19 bases remaining between them. Germline V lookup: CDR1 LGHDT, CDR2 YNNKEL (reference sequence). CDR3 DNA sequence: TGTGCCACGAGGACAGCCCTCCGCAGTAATTCACCCCTCCACTTT. Translating it yields CATRTALRSNSPLHF.

This clone came up once. V is TRBV5-1 and J is TRBJ2-7; D may match TRBD1 or TRBD2 (7 bases each). CDR3 length equals 15 residues. Deletions cut 0 bases from V and 2 bases from J, with 12 bases between. Germline V gene data show CDR1 as SGHRS and CDR2 as YFSETQ. The CDR3 loop reads CASSLVAGGAYEQYF. CDR3 DNA: TGCGCCAGCAGCTTGGTCGCAGGGGGGGCCTACGAGCAGTACTTC.

V and J are TRBV3-1 (or the pseudogene TRBV3-2) and TRBJ1-3; no reliable D call. The CDR3 is 16 amino acids. The V gene's germline CDR1 is LGHDT and CDR2 YNNKEL (reference sequence). Between the trimmed V and J ends, which lost 1 base and 2 bases, there was a span of 12 bases. CDR3 DNA sequence: TGTGCCAGCAGCCAAGCGAGTGGGGTGGCTGGAAACACCATATATTTT. Its translation is CASSQASGVAGNTIYF.

This clone was seen a single time. The V gene is TRBV2, the J gene TRBJ2-4; a possible D gene is TRBD2 (5 bases). The CDR3 is 15 amino acids. Trimming stripped 6 bases from V and 0 bases from J, with 12 bases between. From germline, CDR1 is SNHLY and CDR2 FYNNEI. CDR3: CASRREALAKNIQYF. In nucleotides, the CDR3 is TGTGCCAGCAGGAGGGAAGCTCTAGCCAAAAACATTCAGTACTTC.

The chain recombines TRBV3-1 (or the pseudogene TRBV3-2) with TRBJ2-2, with no clear D. The CDR3 is 14 amino acids. Germline assignment: CDR1 LGHDT and CDR2 YNNKEL (reference sequence). V lost 1 base to trimming and J lost 4 bases, with 7 bases between them. CDR3 amino acids: CASSQGPATGELFF. The CDR3 region has the DNA TGTGCCAGCAGCCAAGGTCCAGCCACCGGGGAGCTGTTTTTT.

The chain uses TRBV12-3 or TRBV12-4 and TRBJ1-2; no reliable D call. The CDR3 length is 13 residues. V lost 7 bases and J 5 bases, leaving 14 bases between the germline ends. In nucleotides, the CDR3 is TGTGCCAGCACCCCAAGTCGGCCTTATGGCTACACCTTC. It specifies CASTPSRPYGYTF.

The genes are TRBV4-1 and TRBJ2-2; D remains unclear. The germline CDR1 and CDR2 sequences are MGHRA and YSYEKL. Trimming shortened V by 1 base and J by 6 bases, and 0 bases separated the two germline ends. This CDR3 has 11 amino acids. The CDR3 is CASSQAGELFF. CDR3 coding DNA: TGCGCCAGCAGCCAAGCCGGGGAGCTGTTTTTT.

This chain connects TRBV2 to TRBJ1-1, with 7 bases lining up with TRBD1. V lost 7 bases to trimming and J lost 5 bases; unmatched junction nucleotides: 7. This CDR3 region has 13 residues. Germline loops: CDR1 SNHLY, CDR2 FYNNEI. The CDR3 region has the DNA TGTGCCAGCAAAGGAAGGGGGCGAACTGAAGCTTTCTTT. Translating it yields CASKGRGRTEAFF.

The CDR3 DNA follows: TGTGCCAGCAGCTTAAACTGGTGGACGTCCTATGGCTACACCTTC. This encodes CASSLNWWTSYGYTF. The V gene is TRBV7-2, the J gene TRBJ1-2; D is unclear. The V end was cut by 2 bases, the J end by 4 bases, with 14 bases between. The CDR3 is 15 amino acids. Germline assignment: CDR1 SGHTA and CDR2 FQGNSA.